Listed below are T cell receptor beta chains from one sample, sequenced in a study of blood T cell repertoires in COVID-19. Here immunoSEQ multiplex PCR was the method, and the copy in TCRdb shows in-frame clones only, minus some. The table includes roughly 150,000 clones, 79% detected once. Input material: peripheral blood. The receptors stem from a man between 45 and 60 years old with active or convalescent COVID-19. Both conserved end residues are part of each CDR3. The order of the fields is V gene, D gene, clone size, J gene, CDR3 protein, CDR3 DNA. D genes are given only for firm matches. Size is stated for part of the rows, as once, few or many counts, or as a class when the clone is expanded.

TRBV28	-	-	TRBJ2-2	CASSPTGGGGRAGRELFF	TGTGCCAGCAGCCCTACAGGGGGCGGCGGGAGGGCCGGTCGGGAGCTGTTTTTT
TRBV11-2	TRBD2	-	TRBJ2-3	CASSFNTQTSGRGDTQYF	TGTGCCAGCAGCTTCAACACCCAGACTAGCGGGAGGGGAGATACGCAGTATTTT
TRBV7-2	-	-	TRBJ2-7	CANSLRDIPRDEQYF	TGTGCCAACAGCCTCCGGGACATTCCTCGGGACGAGCAGTACTTC
TRBV4-1	TRBD2	-	TRBJ2-4	CASSLGLAVTLAKNIQYF	TGCGCCAGCAGCCTGGGACTAGCGGTAACATTAGCCAAAAACATTCAGTACTTC
TRBV11-2	TRBD2	-	TRBJ2-5	CASSRIAGGLIGQETQYF	TGTGCCAGCAGCCGTATAGCGGGAGGGCTCATAGGGCAGGAGACCCAGTACTTC
TRBV28	TRBD2	once	TRBJ2-3	CASSLLGLAGVTDTQYF	TGTGCCAGCAGTTTACTGGGACTAGCGGGAGTCACAGATACGCAGTATTTT
TRBV3-1/TRBV3-2	TRBD2	-	TRBJ2-5	CASSLSGRALGETQYF	TGTGCCAGCTCCCTATCCGGGAGGGCCTTAGGAGAGACCCAGTACTTC
TRBV21-1	-	few	TRBJ1-1	CASSKRGRAGRTEAFF	TGTGCCAGCAGCAAAAGGGGTAGGGCGGGGAGAACTGAAGCTTTCTTT
TRBV5-1	-	-	TRBJ2-4	CASSLGLAAKNIQYF	TGCGCCAGCAGCTTGGGGCTAGCAGCCAAAAACATTCAGTACTTC
TRBV7-8	-	-	TRBJ2-1	CASSFTRDEQFF	TGTGCCAGCAGCTTCACGAGGGATGAGCAGTTCTTC
TRBV27	TRBD2	few	TRBJ2-1	CASSTRLAGHNEQFF	TGTGCCAGCAGTACTCGACTAGCGGGCCACAATGAGCAGTTCTTC
TRBV7-9	-	once	TRBJ1-6	CASSLGRQDSPLHF	TGTGCCAGCAGCTTAGGTCGACAGGATTCACCCCTCCACTTT
TRBV18	-	-	TRBJ1-2	CASSPEAQANYGYTF	TGTGCCAGCTCACCCGAGGCCCAAGCTAACTATGGCTACACCTTC
TRBV7-6	-	many	TRBJ1-1	CASSLYVGRGTEAFF	TGTGCCAGCAGCTTATACGTTGGCCGGGGCACTGAAGCTTTCTTT
TRBV28	-	-	TRBJ2-3	CASGTWGGTDTQYF	TGTGCCAGCGGGACGTGGGGGGGCACAGATACGCAGTATTTT
TRBV2	-	-	TRBJ2-3	CASGGRLEFRTDTQYF	TGTGCCAGCGGGGGAAGACTAGAATTCCGCACAGATACGCAGTATTTT
TRBV5-1	-	few	TRBJ1-6	CASSRGQTDNSPLHF	TGCGCCAGCAGCCGGGGACAAACAGATAATTCACCCCTCCACTTT
TRBV9	-	-	TRBJ1-1	CASSVEAGLVEAFF	TGTGCCAGCAGCGTAGAGGCGGGCTTGGTTGAAGCTTTCTTT
TRBV30	-	-	TRBJ2-7	CAWSVGGEQYF	TGTGCCTGGAGTGTGGGGGGCGAGCAGTACTTC
TRBV14	-	-	TRBJ2-7	CASSQERGREQYF	TGTGCCAGCAGCCAAGAAAGAGGGCGCGAGCAGTACTTC
TRBV6-4	-	-	TRBJ2-3	CASSVDSLDTQYF	TGTGCCAGCAGTGTAGACTCCTTAGATACGCAGTATTTT
TRBV29-1	TRBD1	-	TRBJ2-3	CSVGRTGTRTDTQYF	TGCAGCGTTGGGAGGACAGGGACACGCACAGATACGCAGTATTTT
TRBV28	-	once	TRBJ2-3	CASSFYGDTDTQYF	TGTGCCAGCAGTTTTTACGGAGACACAGATACGCAGTATTTT